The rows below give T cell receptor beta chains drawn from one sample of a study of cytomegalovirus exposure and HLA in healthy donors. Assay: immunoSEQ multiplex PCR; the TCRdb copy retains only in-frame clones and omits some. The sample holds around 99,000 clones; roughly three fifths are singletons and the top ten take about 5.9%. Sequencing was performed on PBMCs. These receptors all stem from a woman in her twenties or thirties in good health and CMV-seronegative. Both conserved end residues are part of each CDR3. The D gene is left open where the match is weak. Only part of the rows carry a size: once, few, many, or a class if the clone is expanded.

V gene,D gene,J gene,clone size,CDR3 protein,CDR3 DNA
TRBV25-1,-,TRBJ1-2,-,CASSAQGSNYGYTF,TGTGCCAGCAGTGCTCAGGGGAGTAACTATGGCTACACCTTC
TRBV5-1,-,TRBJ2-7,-,CASSLDGEAEQYF,TGCGCCAGCAGCTTGGACGGGGAAGCCGAGCAGTACTTC
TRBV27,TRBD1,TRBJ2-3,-,CASGTLGQGTDTQYF,TGTGCCAGCGGGACCCTGGGACAGGGGACAGATACGCAGTATTTT
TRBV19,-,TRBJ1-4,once,CASSGLGGREEKLFF,TGTGCCAGTAGTGGTCTCGGGGGGCGTGAGGAAAAACTGTTTTTT
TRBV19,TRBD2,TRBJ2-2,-,CASLDSGSMTGELFF,TGTGCCAGCCTAGATAGCGGGAGTATGACCGGGGAGCTGTTTTTT
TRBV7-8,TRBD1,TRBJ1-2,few,CASSSRTGQVNGYTF,TGTGCCAGCAGCTCCCGAACGGGACAGGTTAATGGGTACACCTTC
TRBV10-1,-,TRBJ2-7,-,CARRQYEQYF,TGCGCCAGACGACAGTACGAGCAGTACTTC
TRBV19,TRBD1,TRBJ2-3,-,CASSISGGADTQYF,TGTGCCAGTAGTATTTCAGGGGGCGCAGATACGCAGTATTTT
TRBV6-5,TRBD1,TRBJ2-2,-,CASSFQTGNAGELFF,TGTGCCAGCAGCTTCCAGACAGGGAACGCCGGGGAGCTGTTTTTT
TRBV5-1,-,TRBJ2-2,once,CASSLAVRVGTGELFF,TGCGCCAGCAGCTTGGCCGTCCGGGTTGGCACCGGGGAGCTGTTTTTT
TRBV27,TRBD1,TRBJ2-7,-,CASSSRGILGYEQYF,TGTGCCAGCAGTTCCAGGGGGATCCTCGGGTACGAGCAGTACTTC
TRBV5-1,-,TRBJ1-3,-,CASSLPGAGGNTIYF,TGCGCCAGCAGCTTGCCAGGGGCTGGTGGAAACACCATATATTTT
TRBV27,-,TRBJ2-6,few,CASSSRQVTSVLTF,TGTGCCAGCAGTTCCCGACAGGTAACAAGCGTCCTGACTTTC
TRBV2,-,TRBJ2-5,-,CASSAGSETQYF,TGTGCCAGCAGTGCGGGGTCAGAGACCCAGTACTTC
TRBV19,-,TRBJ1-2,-,CASSMKHYGYTF,TGTGCCAGTAGTATGAAGCACTATGGCTACACCTTC
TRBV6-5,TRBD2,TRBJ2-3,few,CASSISSGGADTQYF,TGTGCCAGCAGTATTTCTAGCGGGGGAGCAGATACGCAGTATTTT
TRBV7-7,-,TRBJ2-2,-,CASSPKAPGAAGELFF,TGTGCCAGCAGCCCCAAAGCCCCGGGAGCGGCCGGGGAGCTGTTTTTT
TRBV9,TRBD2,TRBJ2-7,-,CASSVDYRGGRAGSEQYF,TGTGCCAGCAGCGTGGACTATAGGGGCGGGAGGGCCGGGAGCGAGCAGTACTTC
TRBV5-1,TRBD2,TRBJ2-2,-,CASSGGLAGGNPGELFF,TGCGCCAGCAGTGGGGGACTAGCGGGAGGAAATCCCGGGGAGCTGTTTTTT
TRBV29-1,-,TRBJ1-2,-,CSVYDGINVYTF,TGCAGCGTTTACGACGGGATAAATGTCTACACCTTC
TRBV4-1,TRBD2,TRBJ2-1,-,CASSQDGLADNEQFF,TGCGCCAGCAGCCAAGATGGCCTAGCGGACAATGAGCAGTTCTTC
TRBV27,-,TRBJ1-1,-,CASSQAGRRNTEAFF,TGTGCCAGCAGCCAAGCAGGGCGACGGAACACTGAAGCTTTCTTT
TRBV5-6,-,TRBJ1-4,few,CASSLVRGNEKLFF,TGTGCCAGCAGCTTGGTTCGCGGGAATGAAAAACTGTTTTTT
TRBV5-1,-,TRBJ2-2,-,CASSSSTGSTGELFF,TGCGCCAGCAGCTCCAGCACAGGGAGCACCGGGGAGCTGTTTTTT
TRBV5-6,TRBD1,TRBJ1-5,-,CASSLGQGRWPQHF,TGTGCCAGCAGCTTGGGACAGGGCCGGTGGCCCCAGCATTTT
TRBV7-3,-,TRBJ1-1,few,CASSLWRDTEAFF,TGTGCCAGCAGCTTATGGCGGGACACTGAAGCTTTCTTT
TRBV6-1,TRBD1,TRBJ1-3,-,CASSDQGARNTIYF,TGTGCCAGCAGTGACCAGGGGGCAAGGAACACCATATATTTT
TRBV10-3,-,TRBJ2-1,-,CANSRGPMGEQFF,TGTGCCAACTCTAGGGGCCCGATGGGTGAGCAGTTCTTC
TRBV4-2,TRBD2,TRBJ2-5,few,CASSQEGRGETQYF,TGTGCCAGCAGCCAAGAAGGGCGGGGGGAGACCCAGTACTTC
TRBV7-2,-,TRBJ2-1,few,CASSSASTEQFF,TGTGCCAGCAGCTCAGCTAGCACTGAGCAGTTCTTC
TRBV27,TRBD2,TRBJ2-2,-,CASSLTSGNTGELFF,TGTGCCAGCAGTTTGACTAGCGGGAACACCGGGGAGCTGTTTTTT
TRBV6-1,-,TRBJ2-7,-,CASSRDRSSYEQYF,TGTGCCAGCAGTCGCGACAGGAGCTCCTACGAGCAGTACTTC
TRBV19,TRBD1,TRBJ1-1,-,CASSPGGWTEAFF,TGTGCCAGTAGTCCAGGGGGGTGGACTGAAGCTTTCTTT
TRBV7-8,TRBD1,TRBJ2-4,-,CASSFTPYRGVAKNIQYF,TGTGCCAGCAGCTTCACTCCTTACAGGGGAGTAGCCAAAAACATTCAGTACTTC
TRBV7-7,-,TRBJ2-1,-,CASSLGSSRDNEQFF,TGTGCCAGCAGCTTAGGGTCCAGCAGGGACAATGAGCAGTTCTTC
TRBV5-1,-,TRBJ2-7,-,CASSFETDYEQYF,TGCGCCAGCAGCTTTGAGACAGACTACGAGCAGTACTTC
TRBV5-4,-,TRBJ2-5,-,CASSLGEFQETQYF,TGTGCCAGCAGCTTGGGGGAGTTTCAAGAGACCCAGTACTTC
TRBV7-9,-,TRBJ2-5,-,CASQGAETQYF,TGTGCCAGCCAGGGTGCGGAGACCCAGTACTTC
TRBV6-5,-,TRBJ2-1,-,CASSSIAFPYNEQFF,TGTGCCAGCAGTTCTATCGCATTCCCCTACAATGAGCAGTTCTTC
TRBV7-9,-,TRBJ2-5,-,CASSSEGAGQETQYF,TGTGCCAGCAGCTCGGAGGGCGCGGGGCAAGAGACCCAGTACTTC
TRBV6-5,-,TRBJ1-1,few,CASSSPGMHTEAFF,TGTGCCAGCAGTTCACCAGGGATGCACACTGAAGCTTTCTTT
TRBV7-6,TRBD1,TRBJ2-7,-,CASSLRTGPYEQYF,TGTGCCAGCAGCCTAAGGACAGGGCCCTACGAGCAGTACTTC
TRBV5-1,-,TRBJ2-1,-,CASSFRLSEQFF,TGCGCCAGCAGCTTTCGGTTAAGTGAGCAGTTCTTC
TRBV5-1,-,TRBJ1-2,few,CASSPATGNYGYTF,TGCGCCAGCAGCCCGGCGACAGGAAACTATGGCTACACCTTC
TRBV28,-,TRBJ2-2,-,CASSSYTGELFF,TGTGCCAGCAGTTCATACACCGGGGAGCTGTTTTTT
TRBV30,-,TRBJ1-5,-,CAWRQGYNQPQHF,TGTGCCTGGAGACAGGGCTACAATCAGCCCCAGCATTTT
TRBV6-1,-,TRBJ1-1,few,CASSDEKAFF,TGTGCCAGCAGTGATGAGAAAGCTTTCTTT
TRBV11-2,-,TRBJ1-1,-,CASSLVGLGEAFF,TGTGCCAGCAGCTTAGTTGGGCTCGGTGAAGCTTTCTTT
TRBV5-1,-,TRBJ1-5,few,CASRDSTNQPQHF,TGCGCCAGCAGGGACAGCACCAATCAGCCCCAGCATTTT
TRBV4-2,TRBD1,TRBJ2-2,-,CASSQDRARGRIGELFF,TGTGCCAGCAGCCAAGATAGAGCCAGGGGGCGGATCGGGGAGCTGTTTTTT
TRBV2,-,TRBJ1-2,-,CASNRQLQGDYTF,TGTGCCAGCAACCGACAGCTTCAAGGAGACTACACCTTC
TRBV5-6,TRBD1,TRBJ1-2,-,CASSLPRGSDGYTF,TGTGCCAGCAGCCTCCCCAGGGGGTCAGATGGCTACACCTTC
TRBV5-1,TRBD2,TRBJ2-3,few,CASSSRGLATVGMQYF,TGCGCCAGCAGCTCGAGGGGACTAGCGACCGTAGGTATGCAGTATTTT